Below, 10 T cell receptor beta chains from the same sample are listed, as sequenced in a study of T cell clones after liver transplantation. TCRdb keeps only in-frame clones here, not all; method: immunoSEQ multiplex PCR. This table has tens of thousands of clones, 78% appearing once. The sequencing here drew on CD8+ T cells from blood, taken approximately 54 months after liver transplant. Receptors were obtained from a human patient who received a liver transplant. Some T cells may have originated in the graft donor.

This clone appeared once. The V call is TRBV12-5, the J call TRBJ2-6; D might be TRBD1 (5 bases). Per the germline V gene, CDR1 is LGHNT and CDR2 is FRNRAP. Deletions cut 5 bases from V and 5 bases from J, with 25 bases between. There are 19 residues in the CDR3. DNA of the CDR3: TGTGCTAGTGGTGACATGCATTTGCAGGACAAAAGTCGGGCCAACGTCCTGACTTTC. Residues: CASGDMHLQDKSRANVLTF.

As DNA, the CDR3 is TGCAGTGCTAGAGGTGCTGGGGAGCTGTTTTTT. This sequence encodes CSARGAGELFF. The rearrangement links TRBV20-1 to TRBJ2-2; D unclear. Per the germline V gene, CDR1 is DFQATT and CDR2 is SNEGSKA (reference sequence). V was cut by 1 base and J by 8 bases, with 5 bases left in between. The CDR3 loop spans 11 amino acids.

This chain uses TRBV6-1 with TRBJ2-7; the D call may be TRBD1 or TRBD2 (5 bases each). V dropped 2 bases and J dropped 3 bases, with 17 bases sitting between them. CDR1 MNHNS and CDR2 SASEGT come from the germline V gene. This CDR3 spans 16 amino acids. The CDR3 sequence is CASSELGRVGDYEQYF. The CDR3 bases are TGTGCCAGCAGTGAATTAGGAAGAGTGGGGGACTACGAGCAGTACTTC.

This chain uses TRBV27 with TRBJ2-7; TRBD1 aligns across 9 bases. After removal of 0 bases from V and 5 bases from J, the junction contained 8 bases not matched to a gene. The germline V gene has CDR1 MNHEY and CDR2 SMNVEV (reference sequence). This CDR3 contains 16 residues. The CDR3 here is CASSLSSGTGRHEQYF. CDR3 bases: TGTGCCAGCAGTTTATCGTCCGGGACAGGGAGGCACGAGCAGTACTTC.

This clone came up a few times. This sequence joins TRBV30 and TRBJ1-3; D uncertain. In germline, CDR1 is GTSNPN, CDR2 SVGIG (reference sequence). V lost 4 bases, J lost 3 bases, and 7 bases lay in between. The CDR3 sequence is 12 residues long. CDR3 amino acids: CAWKKIGNTIYF. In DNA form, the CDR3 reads TGTGCCTGGAAAAAAATTGGAAACACCATATATTTT.

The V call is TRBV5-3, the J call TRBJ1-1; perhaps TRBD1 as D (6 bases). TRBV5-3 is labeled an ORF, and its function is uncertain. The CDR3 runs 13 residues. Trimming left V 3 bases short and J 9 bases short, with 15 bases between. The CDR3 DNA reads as TGTGCCAGAAGCTGGTACAGGGATCTTCAAGCTTTCTTT. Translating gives CARSWYRDLQAFF.

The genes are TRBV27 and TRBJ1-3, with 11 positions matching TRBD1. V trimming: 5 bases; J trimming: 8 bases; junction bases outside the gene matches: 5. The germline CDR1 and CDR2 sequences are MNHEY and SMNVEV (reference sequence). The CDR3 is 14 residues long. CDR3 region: CASSEGQGVDTIYF. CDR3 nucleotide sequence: TGTGCCAGCAGTGAGGGACAGGGGGTAGACACCATATATTTT.

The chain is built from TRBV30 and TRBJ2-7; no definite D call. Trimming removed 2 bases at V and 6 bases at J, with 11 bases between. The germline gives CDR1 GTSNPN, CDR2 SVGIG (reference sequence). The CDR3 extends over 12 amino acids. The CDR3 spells CAWSRGESEQYF. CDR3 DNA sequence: TGTGCCTGGAGTCGAGGAGAGTCCGAGCAGTACTTC.

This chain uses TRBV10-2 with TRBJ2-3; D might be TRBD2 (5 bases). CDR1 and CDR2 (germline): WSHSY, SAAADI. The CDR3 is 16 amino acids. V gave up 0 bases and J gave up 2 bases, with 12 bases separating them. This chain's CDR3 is CASSESIERDTDTQYF. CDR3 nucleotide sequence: TGCGCCAGCAGTGAGTCCATCGAACGGGACACAGATACGCAGTATTTT.

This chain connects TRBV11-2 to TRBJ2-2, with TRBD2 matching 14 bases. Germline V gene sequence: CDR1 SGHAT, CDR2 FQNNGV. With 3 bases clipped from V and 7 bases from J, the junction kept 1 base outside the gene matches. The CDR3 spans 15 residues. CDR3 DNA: TGTGCCAGCAGCTTTGGGACTAGCGGGAGCGGGGAGCTGTTTTTT. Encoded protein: CASSFGTSGSGELFF.